Each of the 12 T cell receptor beta chains below was sequenced from the same sample in a study of breast tumors, draining lymph nodes, adjacent tissues. TCRdb ran MiXCR on the multiplex PCR reads and lists one entry per CDR3 protein. The table lists 20,000 to 30,000 distinct CDR3 sequences, over 60% of them singletons. Sequencing was done on a sample of tumor-adjacent breast tissue. The receptors originated from a female donor with breast cancer. Some clones in this sample may be carry-over from other donors' samples.

The chain couples TRBV5-4 to TRBJ2-1; 9 bases map to TRBD1. Unmatched junction bases numbered 8, after V lost 0 bases and J lost 10 bases. Per germline, CDR1 SGHNT and CDR2 YYREEE (reference sequence). CDR3 length equals 15 residues. The CDR3 here is CASSLGGQGIWEQFF. The CDR3 bases are TGTGCCAGCAGCTTGGGGGGACAGGGAATTTGGGAGCAGTTCTTC.

By sample share, this clonotype is medium-sized. The rearrangement links TRBV5-6 to TRBJ2-7, with D tentatively TRBD2 (5 bases). The germline V and J ends were trimmed by 1 base and 3 bases, with 11 bases remaining between them. From germline, CDR1 is SGHDT and CDR2 YYEEEE. The CDR3 contains 14 residues. CDR3 nucleotides: TGTGCCAGCAGCTTGTGGGCAGAGGGCTACGAGCAGTACTTC. Residues: CASSLWAEGYEQYF.

V and J are TRBV10-3 and TRBJ2-3; the D gene is possibly TRBD1 (5 bases). CDR1 and CDR2 from the germline V gene are ENHRY and SYGVKD. CDR3 length: 16 amino acids. The germline V and J ends were trimmed by 0 bases and 3 bases, with 13 bases remaining between them. CDR3 loop: CAISESTGRYTDTQYF. The CDR3 nucleotides read TGTGCCATCAGTGAGTCCACAGGCCGATATACAGATACGCAGTATTTT.

The genes are TRBV19 and TRBJ2-7; D ambiguous. The germline CDR1 and CDR2 sequences are LNHDA and SQIVND (reference sequence). The ends were cut back, 6 bases at V and 1 base at J, with 10 bases in the middle. This CDR3 region has 13 residues. This CDR3 reads CASSLQISYEQYF. CDR3 DNA sequence: TGTGCCAGTAGCCTACAGATATCCTACGAGCAGTACTTC.

The table lists this clonotype with a count of one. This chain joins TRBV20-1 and TRBJ1-6, with no clear D. Germline V gene data show CDR1 as DFQATT and CDR2 as SNEGSKA (reference sequence). Trimming removed 3 bases from V and 3 bases from J, with 9 bases in between. This CDR3 contains 14 residues. Written as DNA, the CDR3 is TGCAGTGCTAGCCGATCTGGCTATAATTCACCCCTCCACTTT. This gives the protein CSASRSGYNSPLHF.

The table lists this clonotype with a count of one. V usage is TRBV5-5 and J usage is TRBJ2-7, with TRBD1 matching over 7 bases. Looked up from germline, CDR1 is SGHKS and CDR2 is YYEKEE (reference sequence). The CDR3 spans 15 residues. V was pared by 2 bases and J by 10 bases, with 15 bases of the junction left unmatched. The CDR3, as DNA: TGTGCCAGCAGCTTTGGTTGGGACAGCATAACGGAACAGTACTTC. This translates into CASSFGWDSITEQYF.

This chain connects TRBV6-5 to TRBJ2-3, with unresolved D. Trimming took off 6 bases at V and 6 bases at J, with 13 bases between the two ends. The germline CDR1 and CDR2 sequences are MNHEY and SVGAGI. The CDR3 length is 13 residues. The CDR3 region has the DNA TGTGCCAGCAGACGGGCAATGGGTGATACGCAGTATTTT. This sequence encodes CASRRAMGDTQYF.

This clonotype is categorized as medium-sized. The V and J genes are TRBV7-2 and TRBJ2-7, with 7 bases lining up with TRBD1. The germline CDR1 and CDR2 sequences are SGHTA and FQGNSA. The CDR3 loop spans 14 amino acids. Trimming took 3 bases from V and 3 from J; bases not matched to a gene: 5. CDR3 in amino acids: CASSFRGQSYEQYF. The CDR3 region has the DNA TGTGCCAGCAGCTTCCGGGGACAGAGCTACGAGCAGTACTTC.

The chain joins TRBV25-1 to TRBJ2-6; weak D call: TRBD1 (6 bases). Trimming took 7 bases from V and 1 from J, leaving 23 bases between them. Germline V lookup: CDR1 MGHDK, CDR2 SYGVNS. This CDR3 has 19 residues. The CDR3 DNA sequence: TGTGCCAGCATGCCCACACAGGGAGCTAGGGAATCTGGGGCCAACGTCCTGACTTTC. Protein product: CASMPTQGARESGANVLTF. Full variable domain (remainder filled in from reference TRBV25-1 and TRBJ2-6): EADIYQTPRYLVIGTGKKITLECSQTMGHDKMYWYQQDPGMELHLIHYSYGVNSTEKGDLSSESTVSRIRTEHFPLTLESARPSHTSQYLCASMPTQGARESGANVLTFGAGSRLTVL.

CDR3 bases: TGTGCCAGCAGTGGGGGGACAGGGTCCAACTCTGGAAACACCATATATTTT. Translation: CASSGGTGSNSGNTIYF. The gene calls are TRBV25-1 and TRBJ1-3; TRBD1 aligns across 9 bases. The CDR3 contains 17 residues. Per the germline V gene, CDR1 is MGHDK and CDR2 is SYGVNS. Trimming took 4 bases from V and 0 from J; bases not matched to a gene: 7.

Relative to its sample, this clonotype is medium-sized. The CDR3 loop reads CSARDVIAGDTDTQYF. CDR3 bases: TGCAGTGCTAGAGATGTCATAGCGGGAGACACAGATACGCAGTATTTT. This rearrangement joins TRBV20-1 to TRBJ2-3; 9 positions match TRBD2. Trimming removed 0 bases from V and 2 bases from J; junction bases left unmatched: 6. The CDR3 consists of 16 residues. The germline V gene encodes CDR1 DFQATT and CDR2 SNEGSKA (reference sequence).

The CDR3 DNA reads as TGTGCCAGCAGTGGGACAGGGGCTACCTACGAGCAGTACTTC. It encodes CASSGTGATYEQYF. The chain is built from TRBV2 and TRBJ2-7, with TRBD1 identical over 9 bases. With V trimmed by 4 bases and J by 2 bases, 3 bases remained unmatched. Germline V gene lookup returns CDR1 SNHLY and CDR2 FYNNEI. The CDR3 is 14 residues long.